This T cell receptor beta chain was sequenced for a study of blood T cell repertoires in COVID-19. About the study: Samples came from the United States, Italy and Spain, spanning acute and convalescent COVID-19.

CDR3 length equals 16 residues. Germline V gene lookup returns CDR1 SGHNT and CDR2 YENEEA. With V trimmed by 5 bases and J by 0 bases, 2 bases remained unmatched. In terms of age and location, participants ranged from about 18 to 100 years and lived in about 25 US areas. Cohorts were assigned according to the clinical history that participants reported. Either two negative PCRs, clearance, or symptom resolution qualified Cohort 3 donors as recovered. Only in-frame clones appear in the TCRdb table, and some are missing; sequencing was by immunoSEQ multiplex PCR. The table shows about 260,000 clones, with 86% occurring only once.

The chain carries TRBV11-3 and TRBJ2-2; 11 bases fit TRBD1. The sequenced material came from PBMCs or T cells enriched from blood (not recorded which). This TCR derives from a woman aged 50 to 60 who had recovered from COVID-19. CDR3 sequence: CASSPGQGANTGELFF. In nucleotides, the CDR3 is TGTGCCAGCAGCCCGGGACAGGGGGCGAACACCGGGGAGCTGTTTTTT.